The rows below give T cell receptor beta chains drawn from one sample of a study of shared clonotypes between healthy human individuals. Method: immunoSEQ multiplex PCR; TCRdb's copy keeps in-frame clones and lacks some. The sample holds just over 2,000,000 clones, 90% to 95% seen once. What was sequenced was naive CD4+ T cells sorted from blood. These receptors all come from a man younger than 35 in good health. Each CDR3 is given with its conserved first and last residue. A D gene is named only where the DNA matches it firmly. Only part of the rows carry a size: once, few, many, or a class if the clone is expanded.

CDR3 DNA: TGTGCCAGCAGCCGGGGGGGACAGAATTCACCCCTCCACTTT; CDR3 protein: CASSRGGQNSPLHF; clone size: .; D gene: TRBD1; V gene: TRBV11-3; J gene: TRBJ1-6
CDR3 DNA: TGCGCCAGCAGCTTAAGCGGACTAGCGGGAGTCGATGAGCAGTTCTTC; CDR3 protein: CASSLSGLAGVDEQFF; clone size: .; D gene: TRBD2; V gene: TRBV5-1; J gene: TRBJ2-1
CDR3 DNA: TGCGCCAGCAGAGGTCAAGGGACAGCGATGTACGAGCAGTACTTC; CDR3 protein: CASRGQGTAMYEQYF; clone size: .; D gene: TRBD1; V gene: TRBV5-1; J gene: TRBJ2-7
CDR3 DNA: TGTGCCAGCAGCTCCTTAGTCACAGATACGCAGTATTTT; CDR3 protein: CASSSLVTDTQYF; clone size: .; D gene: .; V gene: TRBV9; J gene: TRBJ2-3
CDR3 DNA: TGTGCCAGCACTGAATCCACCTACGAGCAGTACTTC; CDR3 protein: CASTESTYEQYF; clone size: .; D gene: .; V gene: TRBV6-5; J gene: TRBJ2-7
CDR3 DNA: TGTGCCAGCAGCTCACAGGGTGGAGGCAATCAGCCCCAGCATTTT; CDR3 protein: CASSSQGGGNQPQHF; clone size: .; D gene: .; V gene: TRBV6-1; J gene: TRBJ1-5
CDR3 DNA: TGTGCCAGCAGGCAGGGCAACTATGGCTACACCTTC; CDR3 protein: CASRQGNYGYTF; clone size: .; D gene: .; V gene: TRBV27; J gene: TRBJ1-2
CDR3 DNA: TGTGCCAGCAGTGAAGGGCCACAGTTCAATCAGCCCCAGCATTTT; CDR3 protein: CASSEGPQFNQPQHF; clone size: once; D gene: .; V gene: TRBV2; J gene: TRBJ1-5
CDR3 DNA: TGTGCCAGCAGCTCTCCCGGGACAGGTGAAGAGACCCAGTACTTC; CDR3 protein: CASSSPGTGEETQYF; clone size: .; D gene: TRBD1; V gene: TRBV5-4; J gene: TRBJ2-5
CDR3 DNA: TGTGCCAGTTCAGCGGAGGTTCCTATCAAGGAGCAGTACTTC; CDR3 protein: CASSAEVPIKEQYF; clone size: once; D gene: .; V gene: TRBV28; J gene: TRBJ2-7
CDR3 DNA: TGTGCCAGCAGTTACTCGAAGGGGGCGGCTAATGAAAAACTGTTTTTT; CDR3 protein: CASSYSKGAANEKLFF; clone size: .; D gene: TRBD1; V gene: TRBV6-5; J gene: TRBJ1-4
CDR3 DNA: TGTGCCAGTAGTATAGAATTCACAGATACGCAGTATTTT; CDR3 protein: CASSIEFTDTQYF; clone size: .; D gene: .; V gene: TRBV19; J gene: TRBJ2-3
CDR3 DNA: TGTGCCAGCAGCTACCCGGCGACTCCCGGCAATCAGCCCCAGCATTTT; CDR3 protein: CASSYPATPGNQPQHF; clone size: .; D gene: .; V gene: TRBV6-6; J gene: TRBJ1-5
CDR3 DNA: TGCGCCAGCAGCGCGGGACAGGGGGGCTACGAGCAGTACTTC; CDR3 protein: CASSAGQGGYEQYF; clone size: .; D gene: TRBD1; V gene: TRBV5-1; J gene: TRBJ2-7
CDR3 DNA: TGTGCCAGCAGTGATGGGTGGGTTAGTGTAAGAGGGCAGCCCCAGCATTTT; CDR3 protein: CASSDGWVSVRGQPQHF; clone size: .; D gene: .; V gene: TRBV2; J gene: TRBJ1-5
CDR3 DNA: TGCGCCAGCAGCTTGGCGGCTAGCGGGACAGAGACCCAGTACTTC; CDR3 protein: CASSLAASGTETQYF; clone size: .; D gene: TRBD2; V gene: TRBV5-1; J gene: TRBJ2-5
CDR3 DNA: TGTGCCAGCTCACCATTAGCGGGAGCGAGAGAGACCCAGTACTTC; CDR3 protein: CASSPLAGARETQYF; clone size: .; D gene: TRBD2; V gene: TRBV18; J gene: TRBJ2-5
CDR3 DNA: TGTGCTAGCACCAAAGGGAGCGTGGAGACCCAGTACTTC; CDR3 protein: CASTKGSVETQYF; clone size: .; D gene: .; V gene: TRBV7-7; J gene: TRBJ2-5
CDR3 DNA: TGCGCCAGCAGCTTGGAGGGGTATTCACCCCTCCACTTT; CDR3 protein: CASSLEGYSPLHF; clone size: few; D gene: .; V gene: TRBV5-1; J gene: TRBJ1-6
CDR3 DNA: TGTGCTAGCAGCCCCGACGGCGGCACCGGGGAGCTGTTTTTT; CDR3 protein: CASSPDGGTGELFF; clone size: many; D gene: .; V gene: TRBV7-7; J gene: TRBJ2-2
CDR3 DNA: TGTGCCAGCACCTCACCGGAAGGCCAGGGTAATTCACCCCTCCACTTT; CDR3 protein: CASTSPEGQGNSPLHF; clone size: .; D gene: .; V gene: TRBV28; J gene: TRBJ1-6
CDR3 DNA: TGTGCCAGTAGTACCGGGACAGGGCTTAACTATGGCTACACCTTC; CDR3 protein: CASSTGTGLNYGYTF; clone size: .; D gene: TRBD1; V gene: TRBV19; J gene: TRBJ1-2
CDR3 DNA: TGTGCCTCAGAAATAGGCTATGGCTACACCTTC; CDR3 protein: CASEIGYGYTF; clone size: once; D gene: .; V gene: TRBV30; J gene: TRBJ1-2
CDR3 DNA: TGTGCCAGCAGCGTAAGTAGCGGGAGGAACGAGCAGTACTTC; CDR3 protein: CASSVSSGRNEQYF; clone size: .; D gene: TRBD2; V gene: TRBV9; J gene: TRBJ2-7
CDR3 DNA: TGCGCCAGCAGTGTCGCCTCGGCCCCGTATGGCTACACCTTC; CDR3 protein: CASSVASAPYGYTF; clone size: few; D gene: .; V gene: TRBV10-2; J gene: TRBJ1-2
CDR3 DNA: TGCGCCAGCAGCAGAATACCGGGACTAGGGGTTGAGACCCAGTACTTC; CDR3 protein: CASSRIPGLGVETQYF; clone size: .; D gene: TRBD2; V gene: TRBV5-1; J gene: TRBJ2-5